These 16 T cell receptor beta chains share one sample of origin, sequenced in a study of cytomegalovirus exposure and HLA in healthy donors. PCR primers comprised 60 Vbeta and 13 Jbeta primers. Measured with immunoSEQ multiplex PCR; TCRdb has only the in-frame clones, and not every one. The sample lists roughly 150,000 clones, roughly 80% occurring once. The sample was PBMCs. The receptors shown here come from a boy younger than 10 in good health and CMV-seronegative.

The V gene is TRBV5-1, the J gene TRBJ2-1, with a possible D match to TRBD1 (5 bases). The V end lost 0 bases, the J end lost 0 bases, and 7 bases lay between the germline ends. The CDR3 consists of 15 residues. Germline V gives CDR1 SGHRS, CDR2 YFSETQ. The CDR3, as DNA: TGCGCCAGCAGCTTGGTTCAGGGCTCCTACAATGAGCAGTTCTTC. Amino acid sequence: CASSLVQGSYNEQFF. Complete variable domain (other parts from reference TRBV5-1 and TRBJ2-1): KAGVTQTPRYLIKTRGQQVTLSCSPISGHRSVSWYQQTPGQGLQFLFEYFSETQRNKGNFPGRFSGRQFSNSRSEMNVSTLELGDSALYLCASSLVQGSYNEQFFGPGTRLTVL.

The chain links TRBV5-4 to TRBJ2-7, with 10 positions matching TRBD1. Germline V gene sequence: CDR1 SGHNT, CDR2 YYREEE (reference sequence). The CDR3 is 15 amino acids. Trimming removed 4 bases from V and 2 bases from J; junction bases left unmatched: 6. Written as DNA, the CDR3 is TGTGCCAGCAGCGTGGGACAGGGGTCGACCTACGAGCAGTACTTC. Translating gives CASSVGQGSTYEQYF.

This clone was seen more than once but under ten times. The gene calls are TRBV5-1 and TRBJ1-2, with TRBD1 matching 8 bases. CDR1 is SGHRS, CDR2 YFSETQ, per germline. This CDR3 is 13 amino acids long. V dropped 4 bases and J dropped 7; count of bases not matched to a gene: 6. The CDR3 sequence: CASSPGQVFGYTF. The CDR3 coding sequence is TGCGCCAGCAGCCCGGGACAGGTCTTTGGCTACACCTTC.

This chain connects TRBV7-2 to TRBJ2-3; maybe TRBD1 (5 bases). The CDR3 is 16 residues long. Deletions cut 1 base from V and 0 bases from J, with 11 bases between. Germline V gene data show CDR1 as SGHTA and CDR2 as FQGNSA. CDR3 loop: CASSLDSRVSTDTQYF. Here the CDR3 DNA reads TGTGCCAGCAGCTTAGATAGCAGGGTGAGCACAGATACGCAGTATTTT.

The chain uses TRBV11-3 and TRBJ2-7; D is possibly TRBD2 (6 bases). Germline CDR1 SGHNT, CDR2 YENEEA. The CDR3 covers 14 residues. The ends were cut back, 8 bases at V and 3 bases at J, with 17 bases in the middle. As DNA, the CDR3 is TGTGCCAGCCGATCGGGACTCGAAAGCTACGAGCAGTACTTC. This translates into CASRSGLESYEQYF.

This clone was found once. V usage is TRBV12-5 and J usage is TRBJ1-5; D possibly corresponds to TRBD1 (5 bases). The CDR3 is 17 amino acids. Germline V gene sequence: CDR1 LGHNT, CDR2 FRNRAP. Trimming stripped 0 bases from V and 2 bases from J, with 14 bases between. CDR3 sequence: CASGLVLARAGNQPQHF. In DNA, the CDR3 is TGTGCTAGTGGTTTGGTACTCGCCAGGGCGGGCAATCAGCCCCAGCATTTT.

The CDR3 region is CASSGRLAGGDTQYF. In DNA form, the CDR3 reads TGTGCCAGCAGCGGGCGACTAGCGGGCGGTGATACGCAGTATTTT. The rearrangement uses TRBV11-3 and TRBJ2-3; 10 bases map to TRBD2. The CDR3 extends over 15 amino acids. Germline V gives CDR1 SGHNT, CDR2 YENEEA. Trimming took 5 bases from V and 6 from J; bases not matched to a gene: 8. The complete variable domain, with remaining parts taken from reference TRBV11-3 and TRBJ2-3, reads EAGVVQSPRYKIIEKKQPVAFWCNPISGHNTLYWYLQNLGQGPELLIRYENEEAVDDSQLPKDRFSAERLKGVDSTLKIQPAELGDSAVYLCASSGRLAGGDTQYFGPGTRLTVL.

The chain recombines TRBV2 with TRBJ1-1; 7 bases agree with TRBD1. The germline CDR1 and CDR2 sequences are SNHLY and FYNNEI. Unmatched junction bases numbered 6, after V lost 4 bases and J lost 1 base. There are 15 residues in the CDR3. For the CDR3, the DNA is TGTGCCAGCAGTGTAGCCAGGGGGAAGAACACTGAAGCTTTCTTT. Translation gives CASSVARGKNTEAFF.

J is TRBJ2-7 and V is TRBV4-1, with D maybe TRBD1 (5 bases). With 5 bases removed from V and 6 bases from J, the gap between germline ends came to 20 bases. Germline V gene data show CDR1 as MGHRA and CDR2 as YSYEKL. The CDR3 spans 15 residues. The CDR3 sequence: CASSAAPGRAAEQYF. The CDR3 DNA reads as TGCGCCAGCAGCGCAGCTCCGGGCAGGGCGGCCGAGCAGTACTTC.

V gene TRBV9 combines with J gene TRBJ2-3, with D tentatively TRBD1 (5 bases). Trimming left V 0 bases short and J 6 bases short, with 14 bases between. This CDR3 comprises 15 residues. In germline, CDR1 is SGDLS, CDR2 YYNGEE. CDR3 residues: CASSVEWGTWDTQYF. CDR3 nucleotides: TGTGCCAGCAGCGTAGAATGGGGCACCTGGGATACGCAGTATTTT. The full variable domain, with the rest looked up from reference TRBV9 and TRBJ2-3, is DSGVTQTPKHLITATGQRVTLRCSPRSGDLSVYWYQQSLDQGLQFLIQYYNGEERAKGNILERFSAQQFPDLHSELNLSSLELGDSALYFCASSVEWGTWDTQYFGPGTRLTVL.

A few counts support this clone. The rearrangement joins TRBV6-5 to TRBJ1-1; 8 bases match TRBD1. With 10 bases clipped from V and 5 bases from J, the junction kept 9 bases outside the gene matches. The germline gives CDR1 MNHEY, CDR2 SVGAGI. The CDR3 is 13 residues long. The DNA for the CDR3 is TGTGCCATCACAGACAGGGGTTATACTGAAGCTTTCTTT. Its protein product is CAITDRGYTEAFF.

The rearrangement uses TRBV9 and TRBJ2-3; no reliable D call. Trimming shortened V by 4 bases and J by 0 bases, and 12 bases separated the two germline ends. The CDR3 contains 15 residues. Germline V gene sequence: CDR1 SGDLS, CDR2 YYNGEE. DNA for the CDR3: TGTGCCAGCAGCCCCCGTATCCGTAGCACAGATACGCAGTATTTT. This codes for CASSPRIRSTDTQYF.

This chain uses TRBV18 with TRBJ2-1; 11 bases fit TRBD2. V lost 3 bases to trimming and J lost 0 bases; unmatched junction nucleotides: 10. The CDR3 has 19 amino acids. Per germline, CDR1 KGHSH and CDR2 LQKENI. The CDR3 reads CASSPASGRSRRSYNEQFF. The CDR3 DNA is TGTGCCAGCTCACCGGCTAGCGGGAGGTCCCGACGCTCCTACAATGAGCAGTTCTTC.

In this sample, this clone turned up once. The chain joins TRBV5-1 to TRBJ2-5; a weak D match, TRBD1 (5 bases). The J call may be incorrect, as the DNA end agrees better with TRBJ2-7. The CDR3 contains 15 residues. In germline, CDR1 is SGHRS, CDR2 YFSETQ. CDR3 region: CASSLEGAVSYEQYF. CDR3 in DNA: TGCGCCAGCAGCTTGGAAGGGGCAGTCTCCTACGAGCAGTACTTC.

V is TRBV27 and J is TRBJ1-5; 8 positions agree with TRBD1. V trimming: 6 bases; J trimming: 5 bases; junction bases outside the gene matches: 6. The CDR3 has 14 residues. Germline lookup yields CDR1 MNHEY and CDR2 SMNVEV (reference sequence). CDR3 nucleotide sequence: TGTGCCAGCAGACCCGGGACAGGCTATCAGCCCCAGCATTTT. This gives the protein CASRPGTGYQPQHF.

Written as DNA, the CDR3 is TGTGCCAGCAGCCGTAGTCCTTCTGGAAACACCATATATTTT. Translated, it gives CASSRSPSGNTIYF. The rearrangement uses TRBV5-4 and TRBJ1-3, with no clear D. The V gene's germline CDR1 is SGHNT and CDR2 YYREEE (reference sequence). Trimming stripped 4 bases from V and 1 base from J, with 9 bases between. The CDR3 is 14 residues long.